This TCR beta chain stems from a study of blood T cell repertoires in COVID-19. For the study at large: Samples came from the United States, Italy and Spain, spanning acute and convalescent COVID-19.

This clone is a singleton in its sample. Original handling: Estimation of nucleated cell counts relied on the amplification of reference gene primers. Libraries were prepared by immunoSEQ multiplex PCR; TCRdb keeps only in-frame clonotypes and omits some of them. V, J and clone size are those of that table, while D and trimming were read from the DNA. The top ten hold about 10% of the sample, which has about 76,000 clones, roughly 85% seen once. CDR1 SEHNR and CDR2 FQNEAQ come from the germline V gene (reference sequence). The V segment lost 5 bases and the J segment 1 base; nucleotides outside the gene matches: 8. This CDR3 contains 15 residues.

The chain has TRBV7-9 and TRBJ2-7; 7 bases are shared with TRBD1. Sequencing used peripheral blood. The clonotype was recovered from a man aged 60 to 75 with COVID-19, enrolled during active disease. CDR3 protein: CASSRTTGPSYEQYF. DNA of the CDR3: TGTGCCAGCAGCCGAACGACAGGGCCGTCCTACGAGCAGTACTTC.